This T cell receptor (beta chain) came from a study of blood T cell repertoires in COVID-19. Clones were read by immunoSEQ multiplex PCR, and TCRdb kept only the in-frame ones, dropping some. The sample holds some 220,000 clones; roughly nine tenths are singletons and the top ten take roughly 3.7%. Germline lookup yields CDR1 SGHDT and CDR2 YYEEEE. The ends were cut back, 2 bases at V and 0 bases at J, with 15 bases in the middle. The CDR3 spans 17 residues. Material for sequencing was PBMCs or T cells enriched from blood (not recorded which). The TCR comes from a young woman in a cohort exposed to, infected with or recovered from COVID-19 (not recorded which). The chain combines TRBV5-6 with TRBJ1-5, with unresolved D. CDR3 region: CASSFGTQSYSNQPQHF. The DNA for the CDR3 is TGTGCCAGCAGCTTTGGCACCCAGTCGTATAGCAATCAGCCCCAGCATTTT. Together with reference TRBV5-6 and TRBJ1-5, the CDR3 gives the full variable domain: DAGVTQSPTHLIKTRGQQVTLRCSPKSGHDTVSWYQQALGQGPQFIFQYYEEEERQRGNFPDRFSGHQFPNYSSELNVNALLLGDSALYLCASSFGTQSYSNQPQHFGDGTRLSIL.